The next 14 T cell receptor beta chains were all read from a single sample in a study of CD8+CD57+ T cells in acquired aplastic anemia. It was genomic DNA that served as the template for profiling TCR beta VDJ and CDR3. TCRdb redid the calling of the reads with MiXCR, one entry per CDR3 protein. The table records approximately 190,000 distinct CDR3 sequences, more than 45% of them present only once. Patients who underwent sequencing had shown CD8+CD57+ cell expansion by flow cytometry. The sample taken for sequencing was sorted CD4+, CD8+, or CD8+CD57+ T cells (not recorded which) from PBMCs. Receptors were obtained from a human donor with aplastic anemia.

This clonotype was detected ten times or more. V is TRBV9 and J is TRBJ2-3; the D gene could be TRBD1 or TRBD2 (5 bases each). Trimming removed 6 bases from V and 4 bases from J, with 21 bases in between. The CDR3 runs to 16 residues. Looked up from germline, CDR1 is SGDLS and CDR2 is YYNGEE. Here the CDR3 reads CASNRQMAGTADTQYF. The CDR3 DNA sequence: TGTGCCAGCAACAGACAAATGGCAGGGACCGCAGATACGCAGTATTTT. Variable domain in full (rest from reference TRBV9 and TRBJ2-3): DSGVTQTPKHLITATGQRVTLRCSPRSGDLSVYWYQQSLDQGLQFLIQYYNGEERAKGNILERFSAQQFPDLHSELNLSSLELGDSALYFCASNRQMAGTADTQYFGPGTRLTVL.

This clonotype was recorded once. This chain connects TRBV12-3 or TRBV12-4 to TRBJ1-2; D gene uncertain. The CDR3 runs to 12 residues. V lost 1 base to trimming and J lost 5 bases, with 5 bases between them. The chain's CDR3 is CASSLGVYGYTF. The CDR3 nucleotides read TGTGCCAGCAGTTTAGGGGTTTATGGCTACACCTTC.

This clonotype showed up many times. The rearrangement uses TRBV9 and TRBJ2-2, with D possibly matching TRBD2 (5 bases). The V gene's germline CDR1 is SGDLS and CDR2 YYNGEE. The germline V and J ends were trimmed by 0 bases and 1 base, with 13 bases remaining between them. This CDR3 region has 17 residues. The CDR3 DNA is TGTGCCAGCAGCGTAGTTGGGTGGACTCTGAACACCGGGGAGCTGTTTTTT. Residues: CASSVVGWTLNTGELFF.

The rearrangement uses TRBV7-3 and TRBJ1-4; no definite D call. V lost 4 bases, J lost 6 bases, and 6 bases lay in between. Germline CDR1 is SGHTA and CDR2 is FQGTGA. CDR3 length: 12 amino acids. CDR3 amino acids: CASSSTDEKLFF. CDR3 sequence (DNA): TGTGCCAGCAGCTCGACGGATGAAAAACTGTTTTTT.

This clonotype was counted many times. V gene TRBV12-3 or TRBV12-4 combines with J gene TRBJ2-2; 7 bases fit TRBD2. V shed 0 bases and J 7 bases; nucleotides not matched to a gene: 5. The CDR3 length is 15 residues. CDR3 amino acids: CASSLAGGFGGELFF. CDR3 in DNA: TGTGCCAGCAGTTTAGCGGGAGGGTTCGGCGGGGAGCTGTTTTTT.

This CDR3 reads CASSEHGLAGDEQFF. Here the CDR3 DNA reads TGTGCCAGCAGTGAGCATGGACTAGCGGGGGATGAGCAGTTCTTC. The V call is TRBV2, the J call TRBJ2-1, with 13 bases that match TRBD2. The germline V gene has CDR1 SNHLY and CDR2 FYNNEI. The length of the CDR3 is 15 residues. The V segment lost 3 bases and the J segment 8 bases; nucleotides outside the gene matches: 4.

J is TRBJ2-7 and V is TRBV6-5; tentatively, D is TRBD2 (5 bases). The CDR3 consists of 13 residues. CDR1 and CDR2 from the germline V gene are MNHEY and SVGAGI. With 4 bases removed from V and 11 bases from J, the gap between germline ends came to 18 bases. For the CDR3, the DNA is TGTGCCAGCAGTTCCACCGAGTGGGGAGAAGAGTACTTC. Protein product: CASSSTEWGEEYF.

The CDR3 sequence: CASSRSTGPDTQYF. CDR3 sequence (DNA): TGTGCCAGCAGTCGATCGACAGGCCCAGATACGCAGTATTTT. The V gene is TRBV12-3 or TRBV12-4, the J gene TRBJ2-3; D is possibly TRBD1 (6 bases). CDR3 length: 14 amino acids. Trimming removed 5 bases from V and 4 bases from J, with 13 bases in between.

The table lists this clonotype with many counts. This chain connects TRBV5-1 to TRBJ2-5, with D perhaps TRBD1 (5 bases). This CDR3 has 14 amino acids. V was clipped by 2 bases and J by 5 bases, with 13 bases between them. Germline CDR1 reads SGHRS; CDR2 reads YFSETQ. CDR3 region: CASSLGAPGETQYF. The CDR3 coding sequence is TGCGCCAGCAGCTTAGGGGCTCCAGGTGAGACCCAGTACTTC. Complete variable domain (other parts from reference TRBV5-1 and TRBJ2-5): KAGVTQTPRYLIKTRGQQVTLSCSPISGHRSVSWYQQTPGQGLQFLFEYFSETQRNKGNFPGRFSGRQFSNSRSEMNVSTLELGDSALYLCASSLGAPGETQYFGPGTRLLVL.

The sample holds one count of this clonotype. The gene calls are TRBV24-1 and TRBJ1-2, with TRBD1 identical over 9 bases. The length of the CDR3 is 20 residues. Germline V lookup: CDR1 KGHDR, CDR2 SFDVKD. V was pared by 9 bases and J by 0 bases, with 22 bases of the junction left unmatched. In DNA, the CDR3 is TGTGCCACCGCCAGAAAGGGAACCGGGACAGGGCGAAATTCTAACTATGGCTACACCTTC. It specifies CATARKGTGTGRNSNYGYTF.

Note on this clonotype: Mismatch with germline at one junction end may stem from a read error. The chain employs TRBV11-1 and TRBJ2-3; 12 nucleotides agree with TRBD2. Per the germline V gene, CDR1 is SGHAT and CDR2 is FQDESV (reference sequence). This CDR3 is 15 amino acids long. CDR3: CASSFLAGGADTRYF. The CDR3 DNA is TGTGCCAGCAGCTTCCTAGCGGGAGGGGCAGATACGCGGTATTTT.

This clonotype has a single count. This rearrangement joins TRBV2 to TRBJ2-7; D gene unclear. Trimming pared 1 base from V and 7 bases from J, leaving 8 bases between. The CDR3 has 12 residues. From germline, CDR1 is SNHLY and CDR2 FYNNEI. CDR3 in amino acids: CASSEGSREQYF. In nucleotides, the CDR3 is TGTGCCAGCAGTGAAGGATCGCGGGAGCAGTACTTC. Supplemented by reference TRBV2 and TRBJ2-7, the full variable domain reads EPEVTQTPSHQVTQMGQEVILRCVPISNHLYFYWYRQILGQKVEFLVSFYNNEISEKSEIFDDQFSVERPDGSNFTLKIRSTKLEDSAMYFCASSEGSREQYFGPGTRLTVT.

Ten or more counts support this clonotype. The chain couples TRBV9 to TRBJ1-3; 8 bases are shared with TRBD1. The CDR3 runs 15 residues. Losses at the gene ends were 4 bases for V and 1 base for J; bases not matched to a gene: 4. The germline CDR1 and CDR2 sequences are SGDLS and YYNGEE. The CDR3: CASSFRQGSGNTIYF. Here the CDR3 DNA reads TGTGCCAGCAGCTTTCGACAGGGGTCTGGAAACACCATATATTTT.

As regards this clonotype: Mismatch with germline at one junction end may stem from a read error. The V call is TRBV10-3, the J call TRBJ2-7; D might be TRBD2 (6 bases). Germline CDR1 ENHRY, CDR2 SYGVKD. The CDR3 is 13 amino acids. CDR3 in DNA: TGTGCCACCACTAGCCGGCCGGAGGACGAGCGGTACTTC. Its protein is CATTSRPEDERYF.